The clone carrying this T cell receptor beta chain has just one count. CDR3 length: 14 residues. The germline V gene has CDR1 SQVTM and CDR2 ANQGSEA. V lost 4 bases, J lost 1 base, and 6 bases stayed unmatched. The data stem from a study of blood T cell repertoires in COVID-19. Study at large: T cells, B-cell-depleted T cells, or PBMCs provided the cDNA or gDNA that served as material.

In the original analysis: Reference gene primers were amplified, and this amplification served to estimate nucleated cell counts. Measured with immunoSEQ multiplex PCR; TCRdb has only the in-frame clones, and not every one. V and J calls plus clone size are reproduced from that table; the DNA served to infer D and trimming. The sample has roughly 65,000 clones; under 95% are singletons. This clonotype originated in a man aged 70 or older with active COVID-19. This chain links TRBV29-1 with TRBJ1-1, with 7 nucleotides matching TRBD1. Sample: peripheral blood. In DNA, the CDR3 is TGCAGCGTTGTGGTGGGGACAGCGAACACTGAAGCTTTCTTT. Protein sequence: CSVVVGTANTEAFF.